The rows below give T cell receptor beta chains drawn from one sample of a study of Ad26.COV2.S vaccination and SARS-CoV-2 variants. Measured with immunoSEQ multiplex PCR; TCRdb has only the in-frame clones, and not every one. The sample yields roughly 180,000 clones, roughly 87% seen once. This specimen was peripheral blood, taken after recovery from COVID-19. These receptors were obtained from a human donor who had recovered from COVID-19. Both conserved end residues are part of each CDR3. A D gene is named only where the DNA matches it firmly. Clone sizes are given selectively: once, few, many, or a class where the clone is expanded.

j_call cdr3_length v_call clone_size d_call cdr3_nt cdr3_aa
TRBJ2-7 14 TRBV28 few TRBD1 TGTGCCAGCAGAGGGACAGCGGACTCCTACGAGCAGTACTTC CASRGTADSYEQYF
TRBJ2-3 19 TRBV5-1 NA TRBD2 TGCGCCAGCAGCCTGGGACTAGCGGGACCACCGGGGGGGGCAGATACGCAGTATTTT CASSLGLAGPPGGADTQYF
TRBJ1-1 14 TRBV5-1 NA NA TGCGCCAGCAGCTTGGAATGGGGGGACACTGAAGCTTTCTTT CASSLEWGDTEAFF
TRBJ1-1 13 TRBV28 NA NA TGTGCCAGCAGTTTATTCGGGAACACTGAAGCTTTCTTT CASSLFGNTEAFF
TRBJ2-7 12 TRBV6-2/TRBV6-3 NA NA TGTGCCAGCAGTCCCTCCCTGAACGAGCAGTACTTC CASSPSLNEQYF
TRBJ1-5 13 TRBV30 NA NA TGTGCCTGGAGTGTACAGGTGGATCAGCCCCAGCATTTT CAWSVQVDQPQHF
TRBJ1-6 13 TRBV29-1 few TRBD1 TGCAGCGTGGGGACAGCCTCTAATTCACCCCTCCACTTT CSVGTASNSPLHF
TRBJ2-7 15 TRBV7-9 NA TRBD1 TGTGCCAGCAGCCCAGGGACAGGGGGGGACTACGAGCAGTACTTC CASSPGTGGDYEQYF
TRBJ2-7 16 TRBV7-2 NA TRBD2 TGTGCCAGCAGTCAGGGGATGGCGGGGGGAACCTACGAGCAGTACTTC CASSQGMAGGTYEQYF
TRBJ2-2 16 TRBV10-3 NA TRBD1 TGTGCCATCAGTGAGGGGAACAGGGGTAACACCGGGGAGCTGTTTTTT CAISEGNRGNTGELFF
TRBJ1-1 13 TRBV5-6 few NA TGTGCCAGCAGCTCCCAGGGGAGTACTGAAGCTTTCTTT CASSSQGSTEAFF
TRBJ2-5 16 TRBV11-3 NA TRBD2 TGTGCCAGCAGCCCCGGCGCGGGAGGTTTCTTAGAGACCCAGTACTTC CASSPGAGGFLETQYF
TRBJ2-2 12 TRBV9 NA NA TGTGCCAGCAAGGGCCTCCCCGGGGAGCTGTTTTTT CASKGLPGELFF
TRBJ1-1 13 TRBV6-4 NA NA TGTGCCAGCAGTGTCTTCATGAACACTGAAGCTTTCTTT CASSVFMNTEAFF
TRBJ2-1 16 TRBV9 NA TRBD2 TGTGCCAGCAGCGCCCGTCTAGCGGGGAAGGGCAATGAGCAGTTCTTC CASSARLAGKGNEQFF
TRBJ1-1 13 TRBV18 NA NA TGTGCCAGCTCAAGTACAGGGAACACTGAAGCTTTCTTT CASSSTGNTEAFF
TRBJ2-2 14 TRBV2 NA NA TGTGCCAGCAGTGGAGGGACTCACACCGGGGAGCTGTTTTTT CASSGGTHTGELFF
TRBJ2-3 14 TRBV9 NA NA TGTGCCAGCACCGGAAGGGGGGCGGGAGATACGCAGTATTTT CASTGRGAGDTQYF
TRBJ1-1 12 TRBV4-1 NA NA TGCGCCAGCAGCCAAGGAGCAACTGAAGCTTTCTTT CASSQGATEAFF
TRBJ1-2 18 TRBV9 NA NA TGTGCCAGCAACAGCCCCTTAGGGGACGCCAGGAGGGACTATGGCTACACCTTC CASNSPLGDARRDYGYTF
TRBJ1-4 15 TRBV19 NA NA TGTGCCAGTACCGCGCAATCAGGGCTTGGAGAAAAACTGTTTTTT CASTAQSGLGEKLFF
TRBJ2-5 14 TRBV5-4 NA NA TGTGCCAGCAGGGACGGATACCTTCAAGAGACCCAGTACTTC CASRDGYLQETQYF
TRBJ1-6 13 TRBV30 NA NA TGTGCCTGGAAGGAGGTGCTTAATTCACCCCTCCACTTT CAWKEVLNSPLHF
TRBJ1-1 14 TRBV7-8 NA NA TGTGCCAGCAGCTTGGGGAACGCGGGCACTGAAGCTTTCTTT CASSLGNAGTEAFF
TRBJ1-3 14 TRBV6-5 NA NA TGTGCCAGCAGCACTGGACAGACTGGAAACACCATATATTTT CASSTGQTGNTIYF
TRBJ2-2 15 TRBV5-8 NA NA TGTGCCAGCAGCCTTCAAAATAGGGTCACCGGGGAGCTGTTTTTT CASSLQNRVTGELFF
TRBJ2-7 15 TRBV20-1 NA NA TGCAGTGCTAGTTACCTAGCCGCCCGCGACTACGAGCAGTACTTC CSASYLAARDYEQYF
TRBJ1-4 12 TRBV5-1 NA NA TGCGCCAGCAGCTTGAATGATGAAAAACTGTTTTTT CASSLNDEKLFF
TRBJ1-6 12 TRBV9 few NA TGTGCCAGCAGCGTAGTAGGGGGGCCCCTCCACTTT CASSVVGGPLHF
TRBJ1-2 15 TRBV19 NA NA TGTGCCAGTAGTATCGGAGGCTTAGCTAACTATGGCTACACCTTC CASSIGGLANYGYTF